The 26 T cell receptor beta chains listed next were all sequenced from one sample in a study of technical replicates of blood from a few donors. Method: immunoSEQ multiplex PCR; TCRdb's copy keeps in-frame clones and lacks some. Of about 76,000 clones in the sample, around 94% were seen once. Sequenced sample: T cells isolated from PBMCs. These receptors came from a human donor in good health.

The chain joins TRBV5-1 to TRBJ2-7, with TRBD1 identical over 9 bases. CDR1 SGHRS and CDR2 YFSETQ come from the germline V gene. This CDR3 comprises 13 residues. J gave up 3 bases and V 7 bases, and 5 bases lay outside the gene matches. The DNA of the CDR3 is TGCGCCAGCTCTACGACAGGGGGCTACGAGCAGTACTTC. As protein: CASSTTGGYEQYF.

The sample holds one count of this clone. The chain carries TRBV4-3 and TRBJ1-1; D is possibly TRBD1 (5 bases). This CDR3 is 17 amino acids long. Trimming pared 0 bases from V and 2 bases from J, leaving 16 bases between. CDR1 is LGHNA, CDR2 YSLEER, per germline. The CDR3 reads CASSQEGEGTVNTEAFF. As DNA, the CDR3 is TGCGCCAGCAGCCAAGAAGGGGAGGGGACGGTAAACACTGAAGCTTTCTTT.

Here the CDR3 DNA reads TGTGCCATCAGTGAGGAGCGGGCGAGGTACGAGCAGTACTTC. As protein: CAISEERARYEQYF. This chain connects TRBV10-3 to TRBJ2-7, with a weak D call TRBD2 (6 bases). V was clipped by 2 bases and J by 4 bases, with 12 bases between them. CDR1 is ENHRY, CDR2 SYGVKD, per germline. CDR3 length: 14 residues.

This clone showed up just a few times. The rearrangement joins TRBV11-2 to TRBJ1-3; D is undetermined. The CDR3 runs 12 residues. The V end lost 1 base, the J end lost 6 bases, and 4 bases lay between the germline ends. Germline V gene sequence: CDR1 SGHAT, CDR2 FQNNGV. For the CDR3, the DNA is TGTGCCAGCAGCTTAGTCTCAAACACCATATATTTT. This sequence encodes CASSLVSNTIYF.

This clone was observed a handful of times. This CDR3 is CASSGWGLGEKLFF. The CDR3 nucleotides read TGTGCCAGCAGTGGTTGGGGGCTGGGAGAAAAACTGTTTTTT. The gene calls are TRBV6-1 and TRBJ1-4; D may be TRBD1 (6 bases). This CDR3 comprises 14 residues. Trimming cost V 4 bases and J 8 bases, with 14 bases left between them. Germline loops: CDR1 MNHNS, CDR2 SASEGT.

This chain connects TRBV10-3 to TRBJ2-3; D perhaps matches TRBD2 (6 bases). CDR3 size: 13 residues. The V end was cut by 8 bases, the J end by 4 bases, with 13 bases between. Per the germline V gene, CDR1 is ENHRY and CDR2 is SYGVKD. CDR3 in DNA: TGTGCCATCTGGGCGGGATTGGCAGATACGCAGTATTTT. Its protein product is CAIWAGLADTQYF.

The rearrangement links TRBV27 to TRBJ1-2; TRBD1 matches 8 bases. V lost 6 bases and J lost 4; bases outside the gene matches: 10. The CDR3 is 15 amino acids. Germline V gene data show CDR1 as MNHEY and CDR2 as SMNVEV (reference sequence). Here the CDR3 DNA reads TGTGCCAGCAGACGAGAGCAGACAGGGGCCTATGGCTACACCTTC. Translating it yields CASRREQTGAYGYTF.

CDR3 sequence (DNA): TGCAGCGTTGAAGACCTCACAGGGTTTAGCGAGCAGTACTTC. This translates into CSVEDLTGFSEQYF. The genes are TRBV29-1 and TRBJ2-7, with D maybe TRBD1 (6 bases). The germline gives CDR1 SQVTM, CDR2 ANQGSEA. The CDR3 covers 14 residues. The V gene lost 0 bases and the J gene lost 6 bases, with 15 bases spanning the gap.

This chain links TRBV6-5 with TRBJ2-1, with D maybe TRBD1 (5 bases). CDR3 length: 14 amino acids. Trimming pared 2 bases from V and 5 bases from J, leaving 10 bases between. Germline CDR1 reads MNHEY; CDR2 reads SVGAGI. The DNA of the CDR3 is TGTGCCAGCAGTTACGTTCCAGGGAACAATGAGCAGTTCTTC. Translation gives CASSYVPGNNEQFF.

The CDR3 region has the DNA TGTGCCAGAAGCCTTAGAAACCAAATTTACGAGCAGTACTTC. Protein sequence: CARSLRNQIYEQYF. The chain carries TRBV5-3 and TRBJ2-7; D uncertain. TRBV5-3 is designated an ORF whose function remains uncertain. CDR3 size: 14 residues. The ends were cut back, 4 bases at V and 4 bases at J, with 15 bases in the middle.

This clone was recorded once. This chain joins TRBV19 and TRBJ2-7; possible D gene TRBD2, 5 bases. CDR1 and CDR2 (germline): LNHDA, SQIVND (reference sequence). The CDR3 runs to 12 residues. V shed 5 bases and J shed 7 bases, with 12 bases lying between them. In DNA form, the CDR3 reads TGTGCCAGTAGTTCCAGGACTGGGGAGCAGTACTTC. Its protein is CASSSRTGEQYF.

This rearrangement joins TRBV11-2 to TRBJ2-5; 7 nucleotides align to TRBD2. The J segment lost 3 bases and the V segment lost 0 bases, leaving 4 bases of the junction unmatched. Germline-derived CDR1 and CDR2 are SGHAT and FQNNGV. The CDR3 runs to 15 residues. CDR3 protein: CASSLDRGREETQYF. The CDR3 bases are TGTGCCAGCAGCTTAGATCGCGGGAGAGAAGAGACCCAGTACTTC.

CDR3 in amino acids: CASSARTGSSYEQYF. The CDR3 nucleotides read TGTGCCAGCAGCGCCAGGACGGGGAGCTCCTACGAGCAGTACTTC. The chain combines TRBV13 with TRBJ2-7; tentative D call: TRBD2 (5 bases). The CDR3 totals 15 residues. Trimming cost V 5 bases and J 0 bases, with 14 bases left between them. Per germline, CDR1 PRHDT and CDR2 FYEKMQ (reference sequence).

The J gene is TRBJ2-3, the V gene TRBV28; D unclear. Trimming took off 7 bases at V and 7 bases at J, with 9 bases between the two ends. Germline-derived CDR1 and CDR2 are MDHEN and SYDVKM. The CDR3 is 11 residues long. The CDR3 region is CASKAENTQYF. The CDR3 DNA reads as TGTGCCAGCAAAGCCGAAAATACGCAGTATTTT.

This clone was recorded a few times. The chain is built from TRBV7-3 and TRBJ1-1; D perhaps matches TRBD1 (5 bases). Germline CDR1 and CDR2: SGHTA and FQGTGA. V was pared by 2 bases and J by 4 bases, with 11 bases between. The CDR3 totals 14 residues. The CDR3 DNA is TGTGCCAGCAGCTTATTGGAGGGGACCACTGAAGCTTTCTTT. Its protein is CASSLLEGTTEAFF.

This rearrangement joins TRBV5-6 to TRBJ1-1; D might be TRBD1 (6 bases). Trimming shortened V by 2 bases and J by 10 bases, and 12 bases separated the two germline ends. Germline CDR1 and CDR2: SGHDT and YYEEEE. The CDR3 has 12 amino acids. This CDR3 is CASSFGIGGAFF. The CDR3 nucleotides are TGTGCCAGCAGCTTTGGGATAGGGGGAGCTTTCTTT.

The V call is TRBV2, the J call TRBJ2-7, with 12 bases that match TRBD2. V trimming: 6 bases; J trimming: 5 bases; junction bases outside the gene matches: 8. The CDR3 extends over 15 amino acids. The germline CDR1 and CDR2 sequences are SNHLY and FYNNEI. The CDR3 nucleotides are TGTGCCAGCAGAGCTGCGGGACTAGCGGGTAACGAGCAGTACTTC. Translation: CASRAAGLAGNEQYF.

The rearrangement uses TRBV15 and TRBJ2-1; D is perhaps TRBD2 (5 bases). With 1 base removed from V and 9 bases from J, the gap between germline ends came to 10 bases. The germline V gene encodes CDR1 LNHNV and CDR2 YYDKDF (reference sequence). The CDR3 sequence is 13 residues long. The CDR3: CATSRGRGIEQFF. For the CDR3, the DNA is TGTGCCACCAGCAGAGGGAGAGGGATTGAGCAGTTCTTC.

This rearrangement joins TRBV25-1 to TRBJ2-1, with 7 bases aligning to TRBD2. Germline trimming cut 4 bases from V and 3 bases from J; bases unmatched to any gene: 6. This CDR3 has 15 residues. Germline assignment: CDR1 MGHDK and CDR2 SYGVNS. The CDR3 protein is CASSVLTSIYNEQFF. The CDR3 nucleotides read TGTGCCAGCAGTGTATTGACTAGCATCTACAATGAGCAGTTCTTC.

This chain joins TRBV29-1 and TRBJ2-7; D unresolved. The CDR3 runs 11 residues. V dropped 7 bases and J dropped 2 bases, with 9 bases sitting between them. Germline values: CDR1 SQVTM, CDR2 ANQGSEA. The DNA of the CDR3 is TGCAGCGCCGTCAGAACCTACGAGCAGTACTTC. Amino acids: CSAVRTYEQYF.

This clone was seen once. V is TRBV25-1 and J is TRBJ2-7; a possible D gene is TRBD1 (6 bases). Germline assignment: CDR1 MGHDK and CDR2 SYGVNS. The CDR3 consists of 14 residues. Trimming shortened V by 4 bases and J by 4 bases, and 14 bases separated the two germline ends. The CDR3: CASSGPGTSYEQYF. The CDR3 DNA reads as TGTGCCAGCAGTGGTCCCGGGACAAGTTACGAGCAGTACTTC.

The rearrangement uses TRBV7-2 and TRBJ2-7; 12 bases fit TRBD1. Germline-derived CDR1 and CDR2 are SGHTA and FQGNSA. V gave up 5 bases and J gave up 2 bases; unmatched junction bases: 4. This CDR3 is built from 15 residues. The CDR3 here is CASSIGTGGTYEQYF. Here the CDR3 DNA reads TGTGCCAGCAGCATAGGGACAGGGGGCACCTACGAGCAGTACTTC.

The J gene is TRBJ2-5, the V gene TRBV2, with 11 positions matching TRBD2. The V segment lost 8 bases and the J segment 5 bases; nucleotides outside the gene matches: 13. The CDR3 has 16 residues. Germline CDR1 and CDR2: SNHLY and FYNNEI. The CDR3 loop reads CASLASGRIFFETQYF. The CDR3 DNA follows: TGTGCCAGCTTGGCTAGCGGGAGGATCTTTTTCGAGACCCAGTACTTC.

This rearrangement joins TRBV7-8 to TRBJ2-1, with 10 bases aligning to TRBD1. Germline lookup yields CDR1 SGHVS and CDR2 FQNEAQ. J gave up 5 bases and V 5 bases, and 15 bases lay outside the gene matches. The CDR3 is 18 amino acids. The CDR3 nucleotides read TGTGCCAGCAGCCCTAAAGGCCGTGGGGACAGGGGCGACAATGAGCAGTTCTTC. It yields the protein CASSPKGRGDRGDNEQFF.

V is TRBV29-1 and J is TRBJ1-2; TRBD1 is a possible D gene (5 bases). With 3 bases removed from V and 2 bases from J, the gap between germline ends came to 13 bases. This CDR3 comprises 14 residues. Germline assignment: CDR1 SQVTM and CDR2 ANQGSEA. This CDR3 reads CSVEGGGGNYGYTF. The CDR3 DNA reads as TGCAGCGTTGAGGGGGGAGGCGGGAACTATGGCTACACCTTC.

DNA for the CDR3: TGTGCCAGCAGCTCAATAGCGGGAGAATCCTACAATGAGCAGTTCTTC. This encodes CASSSIAGESYNEQFF. This chain joins TRBV11-1 and TRBJ2-1; 9 bases match TRBD2. The trim removed 4 bases at V and 1 base at J, leaving 5 bases unmatched. Germline V gene lookup returns CDR1 SGHAT and CDR2 FQDESV (reference sequence). The CDR3 runs 16 residues.